This T cell receptor beta chain is drawn from a study of blood T cell repertoires in COVID-19. Germline-derived CDR1 and CDR2 are SGHRS and YFSETQ. This CDR3 has 19 amino acids. V shed 3 bases, J shed 4 bases, and the junction held 12 bases outside the gene matches. In the authors' workflow: Researchers report that nucleated cell counts were estimated from reference gene primer amplification. Profiled with immunoSEQ multiplex PCR; TCRdb holds only in-frame clones, not every one. D and trimming come from the DNA, and the V and J calls and clone size come from that table. The sample lists roughly 200,000 clones, approximately 85% seen once, with approximately 11% in the top ten.

The chain is built from TRBV5-1 and TRBJ2-3, with 15 bases identical to TRBD2. This clonotype was sampled from a human donor with active or convalescent COVID-19. The donor label of this sample is uncertain. The sample was peripheral blood. Here the CDR3 reads CASSSTGTSGGIFSDTQYF. CDR3 sequence (DNA): TGCGCCAGCAGCTCGACCGGGACTAGCGGGGGGATTTTCTCAGATACGCAGTATTTT.